These 23 T cell receptor beta chains share one sample of origin, sequenced in a study of blood T cell repertoires in COVID-19. Only in-frame clones appear in the TCRdb table, and some are missing; sequencing was by immunoSEQ multiplex PCR. This table holds around 200,000 clones, about 90% found once. The sequenced material came from peripheral blood. Source of these receptors: a man aged 35 to 55 with active or convalescent COVID-19.

This chain links TRBV2 with TRBJ2-3; the match to TRBD2 covers 10 bases. Germline V gives CDR1 SNHLY, CDR2 FYNNEI. V shed 5 bases and J 4 bases; nucleotides not matched to a gene: 6. The CDR3 spans 15 residues. The CDR3 bases are TGTGCCAGCAGTCTTAAGCGGGGGGGAGCAGATACGCAGTATTTT. This translates into CASSLKRGGADTQYF.

This chain joins TRBV29-1 and TRBJ1-1; TRBD1 matches 7 bases. The CDR3 contains 14 residues. Trimming cost V 6 bases and J 4 bases; bases outside gene matches: 11. The germline V gene has CDR1 SQVTM and CDR2 ANQGSEA. The CDR3 loop is CSVSFKTGFTEAFF. The CDR3 region has the DNA TGCAGCGTATCTTTTAAGACAGGGTTCACTGAAGCTTTCTTT.

CDR3 sequence: CASSPGTSDTDTQYF. CDR3 coding DNA: TGTGCCAGCAGCCCCGGGACTAGCGACACAGATACGCAGTATTTT. The chain combines TRBV6-6 with TRBJ2-3; 10 nucleotides line up with TRBD2. V was pared by 6 bases and J by 2 bases, with 5 bases of the junction left unmatched. The CDR3 covers 15 residues. Germline V gene sequence: CDR1 MNHNY, CDR2 SVGAGI (reference sequence).

The gene calls are TRBV28 and TRBJ2-1; D possibly corresponds to TRBD2 (5 bases). Germline V gene sequence: CDR1 MDHEN, CDR2 SYDVKM. This CDR3 spans 15 amino acids. V dropped 2 bases and J dropped 1 base, with 9 bases sitting between them. The CDR3 nucleotides are TGTGCCAGCAGTTTAAGTGGGAGTTCCTACAATGAGCAGTTCTTC. It translates to CASSLSGSSYNEQFF.

The V and J genes are TRBV20-1 and TRBJ2-1, with TRBD2 as a possible D gene (6 bases). Germline V gene data show CDR1 as DFQATT and CDR2 as SNEGSKA (reference sequence). The V and J ends lost 3 bases and 5 bases respectively, with 11 bases between them. The CDR3 has 13 residues. CDR3 bases: TGCAGTGCTAGTAAGGGACTTAACAATGAGCAGTTCTTC. Encoded protein: CSASKGLNNEQFF.

This chain links TRBV5-1 with TRBJ1-2, with a possible D match to TRBD1 (5 bases). This CDR3 has 16 residues. V was shortened by 5 bases and J by 4 bases, with 21 bases between the two germline ends. Germline CDR1 reads SGHRS; CDR2 reads YFSETQ. CDR3 in DNA: TGCGCCAGCAGGCCTGGTGGGACGGGAGGCCCCTATGGCTACACCTTC. It codes for CASRPGGTGGPYGYTF.

This clone is a singleton in its sample. The chain carries TRBV27 and TRBJ1-1; D perhaps matches TRBD1 (6 bases). Germline values: CDR1 MNHEY, CDR2 SMNVEV (reference sequence). The CDR3 spans 15 residues. V gave up 5 bases and J gave up 1 base, with 14 bases separating them. CDR3 nucleotides: TGTGCCAGCAGTGCCCAGGGGACGGGGAACACTGAAGCTTTCTTT. Residues: CASSAQGTGNTEAFF.

V gene TRBV12-5 combines with J gene TRBJ2-3, with 7 positions matching TRBD2. Trimming took 7 bases from V and 2 from J; bases not matched to a gene: 3. From germline, CDR1 is LGHNT and CDR2 FRNRAP. CDR3 length: 13 residues. CDR3 in DNA: TGTGCTAGTGCTAGCGGAATCACAGATACGCAGTATTTT. Its protein product is CASASGITDTQYF.

The chain recombines TRBV5-1 with TRBJ1-2, with 10 bases identical to TRBD1. With 0 bases clipped from V and 2 bases from J, the junction kept 4 bases outside the gene matches. The CDR3 is 16 amino acids. Looked up from germline, CDR1 is SGHRS and CDR2 is YFSETQ. CDR3 in amino acids: CASSLAPGQGNYGYTF. The CDR3 DNA sequence: TGCGCCAGCAGCTTGGCCCCGGGACAGGGGAACTATGGCTACACCTTC.

The chain employs TRBV11-3 and TRBJ2-7, with 9 bases fitting TRBD2. CDR3 length: 16 amino acids. Trimming at V came to 5 bases and at J to 3 bases, leaving 11 bases not matched to a gene. In germline, CDR1 is SGHNT, CDR2 YENEEA. CDR3 in amino acids: CASSPRGGTEIYEQYF. The DNA of the CDR3 is TGTGCCAGCAGCCCGCGGGGGGGGACAGAGATCTACGAGCAGTACTTC.

This clone was counted once. V usage is TRBV27 and J usage is TRBJ1-6, with TRBD1 matching over 7 bases. The CDR3 sequence is 12 residues long. The V gene end was trimmed by 11 bases and the J gene end by 4 bases; junction bases not matched to a gene: 2. CDR1 and CDR2 (germline): MNHEY, SMNVEV (reference sequence). The CDR3 here is CASGQYNSPLHF. Here the CDR3 DNA reads TGTGCCTCGGGACAGTATAATTCACCCCTCCACTTT.

The chain is built from TRBV5-1 and TRBJ2-1; D is perhaps TRBD2 (5 bases). V was trimmed by 4 bases and J by 1 base, leaving 12 bases between them. Germline V gives CDR1 SGHRS, CDR2 YFSETQ. This CDR3 is built from 15 residues. The CDR3 region is CASSLNGVSYNEQFF. In DNA, the CDR3 is TGCGCCAGCAGCCTGAACGGGGTTTCCTACAATGAGCAGTTCTTC.

The chain combines TRBV2 with TRBJ1-5; no firm D call. This CDR3 is built from 14 residues. Germline CDR1 reads SNHLY; CDR2 reads FYNNEI. The V end lost 1 base, the J end lost 5 bases, and 9 bases lay between the germline ends. Written as DNA, the CDR3 is TGTGCCAGCAGTGAAGTTAACGGTTATCAGCCCCAGCATTTT. This translates into CASSEVNGYQPQHF.

The chain recombines TRBV19 with TRBJ1-5; 9 nucleotides align to TRBD1. V was clipped by 6 bases and J by 4 bases; unmatched bases: 7. CDR3 length equals 15 residues. CDR1 is LNHDA and CDR2 is SQIVND in the germline V gene (reference sequence). In DNA form, the CDR3 reads TGTGCCAGTAGAAGCTTGGACAGGGGTAATCAGCCCCAGCATTTT. Translation gives CASRSLDRGNQPQHF.

Here the CDR3 reads CASSEGQGGAEAFF. The CDR3 DNA reads as TGTGCCAGCAGTGAAGGACAGGGGGGGGCTGAAGCTTTCTTT. This chain connects TRBV2 to TRBJ1-1; 9 bases match TRBD1. CDR1 is SNHLY and CDR2 is FYNNEI in the germline V gene. This CDR3 is 14 amino acids long. The trim removed 1 base at V and 6 bases at J, leaving 3 bases unmatched. The entire variable domain, with the rest obtained from reference TRBV2 and TRBJ1-1, is as follows: EPEVTQTPSHQVTQMGQEVILRCVPISNHLYFYWYRQILGQKVEFLVSFYNNEISEKSEIFDDQFSVERPDGSNFTLKIRSTKLEDSAMYFCASSEGQGGAEAFFGQGTRLTVV.

The gene calls are TRBV5-4 and TRBJ1-1; D is unresolved. Germline V gene sequence: CDR1 SGHNT, CDR2 YYREEE (reference sequence). This CDR3 has 14 residues. The V and J ends lost 1 base and 1 base respectively, with 8 bases between them. CDR3 nucleotides: TGTGCCAGCAGCTTGTACAGTACGAACACTGAAGCTTTCTTT. The encoded protein is CASSLYSTNTEAFF.

The V and J genes are TRBV19 and TRBJ2-5; 9 bases are shared with TRBD1. The CDR3 runs to 14 residues. Trimming took 5 bases from V and 4 from J; bases not matched to a gene: 5. The germline CDR1 and CDR2 sequences are LNHDA and SQIVND (reference sequence). CDR3 sequence (DNA): TGTGCCAGTAGTTCCACAGGGGGCACAGAGACCCAGTACTTC. The encoded protein is CASSSTGGTETQYF.

The chain carries TRBV4-1 and TRBJ1-5, with D perhaps matching TRBD1 (6 bases). CDR1 MGHRA and CDR2 YSYEKL come from the germline V gene. V lost 4 bases, J lost 3 bases, and 19 bases lay in between. CDR3 length: 17 amino acids. The CDR3 region is CASSPILTGSNNQPQHF. As DNA, the CDR3 is TGCGCCAGCAGCCCCATACTGACAGGCTCCAACAATCAGCCCCAGCATTTT.

The rearrangement links TRBV11-2 to TRBJ2-7, with D perhaps TRBD1 (6 bases). Germline CDR1 SGHAT, CDR2 FQNNGV. V was shortened by 5 bases and J by 3 bases, with 11 bases between the two germline ends. The CDR3 loop spans 13 amino acids. The CDR3 protein is CASSLDRGYEQYF. The CDR3 DNA is TGTGCCAGCAGCCTGGACAGAGGCTACGAGCAGTACTTC.

The sample holds one count of this clone. This rearrangement joins TRBV30 to TRBJ1-3; D is possibly TRBD1 (5 bases). From germline, CDR1 is GTSNPN and CDR2 SVGIG (reference sequence). CDR3 length: 13 residues. V lost 4 bases and J lost 2, with 9 bases in between. CDR3 loop: CAWNPGAGNTIYF. CDR3 DNA sequence: TGTGCCTGGAACCCGGGGGCTGGAAACACCATATATTTT.

The rearrangement links TRBV3-1 (or the pseudogene TRBV3-2) to TRBJ1-2, with D possibly being TRBD1 (6 bases). V lost 5 bases and J 3 bases, leaving 7 bases between the germline ends. The length of the CDR3 is 12 residues. Per the germline V gene, CDR1 is LGHDT and CDR2 is YNNKEL (reference sequence). As DNA, the CDR3 is TGTGCCAGCAGCAACAGGGACTATGGCTACACCTTC. It codes for CASSNRDYGYTF.

This clone came up once. The genes are TRBV5-8 and TRBJ1-1; TRBD1 is a possible D gene (5 bases). The CDR3 runs to 14 residues. CDR1 and CDR2 from the germline V gene are SGHTS and YDEGEE. Trimming took off 6 bases at V and 1 base at J, with 13 bases between the two ends. The CDR3 bases are TGTGCCAGCATAAAAGGGGCTTCGAACACTGAAGCTTTCTTT. This gives the protein CASIKGASNTEAFF.

V is TRBV30 and J is TRBJ2-5, with D possibly TRBD2 on 6 matching bases. CDR1 is GTSNPN and CDR2 is SVGIG in the germline V gene (reference sequence). The CDR3 sequence is 14 residues long. The V and J ends lost 0 bases and 5 bases respectively, with 13 bases between them. The CDR3 reads CAWSVGGAKETQYF. CDR3 coding DNA: TGTGCCTGGAGTGTCGGAGGGGCTAAGGAGACCCAGTACTTC. The full variable domain, its missing parts supplied by reference TRBV30 and TRBJ2-5, is SQTIHQWPATLVQPVGSPLSLECTVEGTSNPNLYWYRQAAGRGLQLLFYSVGIGQISSEVPQNLSASRPQDRQFILSSKKLLLSDSGFYLCAWSVGGAKETQYFGPGTRLLVL.